Following are 32 T cell receptor beta chains from one sample sequenced in a study of regulatory T cells in long-lasting Graves disease. Time point denoted: persistent/refractory GD, antithyroid drugs over 5 years with positive TRAb. The TCR library was prepared using RNA isolated from PBMCs. Through Arm-PCR of CDR3 regions and iRepertoire HTBI primers, TCR beta libraries were built. TCRdb independently ran MiXCR on the multiplex PCR reads; one entry per CDR3 protein. The sample lists fewer than 400,000 distinct CDR3 sequences; about 19% were seen once. Sample: peripheral blood mononuclear cells (PBMCs), taken when the disease was refractory, from a patient treated with antithyroid drugs. The receptors were gathered from a female donor with Graves disease.

This clonotype has at least ten counts. The chain joins TRBV29-1 to TRBJ2-2; D is tentatively TRBD1 or TRBD2 (5 bases each). Germline loops: CDR1 SQVTM, CDR2 ANQGSEA. This CDR3 comprises 16 residues. V shed 6 bases and J shed 4 bases, with 21 bases lying between them. CDR3 sequence (DNA): TGCAGCGTAACCGGGGCGCCAGGGACGGGCACCGGGGAGCTGTTTTTT. Translation: CSVTGAPGTGTGELFF.

The chain combines TRBV10-3 with TRBJ2-7; D may be TRBD1 or TRBD2 (5 bases each). In germline, CDR1 is ENHRY, CDR2 SYGVKD. Trimming stripped 11 bases from V and 4 bases from J, with 18 bases between. The CDR3 loop spans 13 amino acids. The CDR3 spells CAGTIRDLYEQYF. DNA for the CDR3: TGTGCCGGCACCATCAGGGACCTATACGAGCAGTACTTC.

The chain carries TRBV9 and TRBJ2-1; 10 bases fit TRBD2. The V and J ends lost 1 base and 8 bases, in that order; junction bases with no gene match: 18. Germline lookup yields CDR1 SGDLS and CDR2 YYNGEE. The CDR3 is 19 amino acids. CDR3: CASSVKVASGRAGSDEQFF. Written as DNA, the CDR3 is TGTGCCAGCAGCGTAAAAGTTGCCAGCGGGAGGGCCGGTTCGGATGAGCAGTTCTTC.

In its sample, this clonotype was seen a few times. The V and J genes are TRBV6-1 and TRBJ2-3; D ambiguous. Trimming stripped 4 bases from V and 2 bases from J, with 25 bases between. Germline V gene sequence: CDR1 MNHNS, CDR2 SASEGT. This CDR3 is built from 19 residues. The CDR3 loop reads CASSVNRHTVLEPTDTQYF. The CDR3 coding sequence is TGTGCCAGCAGTGTTAACAGACACACTGTTCTCGAACCCACAGATACGCAGTATTTT.

The chain couples TRBV7-9 to TRBJ2-2; D uncertain. Germline loops: CDR1 SEHNR, CDR2 FQNEAQ (reference sequence). The CDR3 is 16 amino acids. Trimming pared 2 bases from V and 8 bases from J, leaving 18 bases between. The CDR3 loop reads CASSLPALEFGGELFF. DNA for the CDR3: TGTGCCAGCAGCTTACCTGCCCTGGAGTTCGGGGGGGAGCTGTTTTTT.

The chain's CDR3 is CAWSNTRAGANVLTF. The CDR3 DNA follows: TGTGCCTGGAGCAACACCCGAGCTGGGGCCAACGTCCTGACTTTC. The rearrangement joins TRBV30 to TRBJ2-6; the D is unclear. The CDR3 runs to 15 residues. Germline CDR1 and CDR2: GTSNPN and SVGIG (reference sequence). The V end lost 3 bases, the J end lost 2 bases, and 11 bases lay between the germline ends.

This clonotype was recorded many times. The V gene is TRBV2, the J gene TRBJ2-5, with TRBD2 matching over 8 bases. The CDR3 sequence is 13 residues long. The germline V gene encodes CDR1 SNHLY and CDR2 FYNNEI. With 9 bases clipped from V and 1 base from J, the junction kept 4 bases outside the gene matches. CDR3 in amino acids: CASCGGRQETQYF. The CDR3 coding sequence is TGTGCCAGTTGCGGGGGGCGCCAAGAGACCCAGTACTTC.

This clonotype appeared a few times. V is TRBV19 and J is TRBJ1-2, with D possibly matching TRBD1 (5 bases). V was cut by 5 bases and J by 4 bases, with 17 bases left in between. Germline CDR1 reads LNHDA; CDR2 reads SQIVND (reference sequence). The CDR3 has 15 residues. The CDR3 DNA is TGTGCCAGTAGTCGAACGACGGGGGGACTCTATGGCTACACCTTC. Its protein is CASSRTTGGLYGYTF. The variable domain in full, with the rest retrieved from reference TRBV19 and TRBJ1-2, is DGGITQSPKYLFRKEGQNVTLSCEQNLNHDAMYWYRQDPGQGLRLIYYSQIVNDFQKGDIAEGYSVSREKKESFPLTVTSAQKNPTAFYLCASSRTTGGLYGYTFGSGTRLTVV.

This chain uses TRBV20-1 with TRBJ1-5, with TRBD1 matching over 7 bases. Germline V gene lookup returns CDR1 DFQATT and CDR2 SNEGSKA (reference sequence). J lost 4 bases, V lost 3 bases, and 6 bases had no gene match. The CDR3 loop spans 14 amino acids. CDR3 sequence reads: CSASRDSGNQPQHF. CDR3 DNA: TGCAGTGCTAGCCGGGACAGCGGAAATCAGCCCCAGCATTTT.

The V call is TRBV7-9, the J call TRBJ2-7, with D possibly being TRBD2 (6 bases). Per the germline V gene, CDR1 is SEHNR and CDR2 is FQNEAQ (reference sequence). V was shortened by 2 bases and J by 7 bases, with 9 bases between the two germline ends. CDR3 length equals 12 residues. CDR3 bases: TGTGCCAGCAGCTTAAGAGGAGGGGAGCAGTACTTC. The encoded protein is CASSLRGGEQYF.

This clonotype was recorded a few times. The CDR3 DNA follows: TGTGCCAGCAGCTTCGGACAGAAAGGTTCACCCCTCCACTTT. Its protein product is CASSFGQKGSPLHF. The gene calls are TRBV7-2 and TRBJ1-6, with TRBD1 as a possible D gene (6 bases). The V end lost 3 bases, the J end lost 9 bases, and 12 bases lay between the germline ends. The CDR3 spans 14 residues. Germline CDR1 reads SGHTA; CDR2 reads FQGNSA.

The chain couples TRBV4-1 to TRBJ1-6, with a possible D match to TRBD1 (5 bases). Trimming shortened V by 4 bases and J by 0 bases, and 13 bases separated the two germline ends. The length of the CDR3 is 17 residues. Germline CDR1 and CDR2: MGHRA and YSYEKL. The CDR3 DNA reads as TGCGCCAGCAGCCTCCCACTGACAGTCTCCTATAATTCACCCCTCCACTTT. It codes for CASSLPLTVSYNSPLHF.

This clonotype was counted at least ten times. This chain links TRBV28 with TRBJ1-3; D is unclear. The V gene lost 2 bases and the J gene lost 0 bases, with 11 bases spanning the gap. The CDR3 consists of 16 residues. Germline assignment: CDR1 MDHEN and CDR2 SYDVKM. The CDR3 bases are TGTGCCAGCAGTTTAGTGAGCCCTCTCTCTGGAAACACCATATATTTT. Translating gives CASSLVSPLSGNTIYF.

The V gene is TRBV30, the J gene TRBJ1-1, with D possibly being TRBD1 (5 bases). Germline CDR1 reads GTSNPN; CDR2 reads SVGIG (reference sequence). CDR3 length: 13 amino acids. Between the trimmed V and J ends, which lost 3 bases and 5 bases, there was a span of 13 bases. CDR3 protein: CAWSPGSRTEAFF. CDR3 DNA: TGTGCCTGGAGCCCAGGGTCGAGAACTGAAGCTTTCTTT.

This clonotype was observed at least ten times. CDR3 amino acids: CASSPGLVPSEQYF. The CDR3, as DNA: TGTGCCAGCAGCCCAGGACTAGTTCCGAGTGAGCAGTACTTC. J is TRBJ2-7 and V is TRBV7-8; 7 bases map to TRBD2. V dropped 5 bases and J dropped 7; count of bases not matched to a gene: 11. CDR1 and CDR2 (germline): SGHVS, FQNEAQ. The CDR3 has 14 amino acids.

The chain employs TRBV7-9 and TRBJ2-2; D is possibly TRBD1 (6 bases). There are 16 residues in the CDR3. V was cut by 8 bases and J by 6 bases, with 22 bases left in between. CDR1 and CDR2 from the germline V gene are SEHNR and FQNEAQ (reference sequence). The CDR3 loop is CASVSMLGQLAGELFF. The CDR3 DNA sequence: TGTGCCAGCGTTAGTATGTTAGGACAGCTGGCCGGGGAGCTGTTTTTT.

The genes are TRBV6-1 and TRBJ2-7, with TRBD1 identical over 9 bases. Trimming at V came to 6 bases and at J to 4 bases, leaving 10 bases not matched to a gene. This CDR3 has 15 amino acids. Germline values: CDR1 MNHNS, CDR2 SASEGT. The CDR3 DNA reads as TGTGCCAGCAGACCCGAACCGGGACAGGGTTACGAGCAGTACTTC. It specifies CASRPEPGQGYEQYF.

This clonotype was counted at least ten times. V is TRBV6-1 and J is TRBJ1-6, with 8 nucleotides matching TRBD1. Germline V gene lookup returns CDR1 MNHNS and CDR2 SASEGT. The CDR3 is made up of 14 amino acids. V dropped 8 bases and J dropped 7; count of bases not matched to a gene: 7. Written as DNA, the CDR3 is TGTGCCAGCGTACGGACAGGGATCAATTCACCCCTCCACTTT. It encodes CASVRTGINSPLHF.

Comments on this clonotype: One end of the junction is discordant with germline, which a read error may explain. The chain has TRBV28 and TRBJ2-7; no reliable D call. The CDR3 contains 11 residues. Germline lookup yields CDR1 MDHEN and CDR2 SYDVKM. The CDR3 is CASSFSCEQYF. The CDR3, as DNA: TGTGCCAGCAGTTTTTCCTGCGAGCAGTACTTC.

This chain connects TRBV7-3 to TRBJ2-3; 13 nucleotides line up with TRBD2. The V gene end was trimmed by 2 bases and the J gene end by 4 bases; junction bases not matched to a gene: 6. From germline, CDR1 is SGHTA and CDR2 FQGTGA. This CDR3 has 17 amino acids. CDR3: CASSLYPGLAGPDTQYF. As DNA, the CDR3 is TGTGCCAGCAGCTTATACCCGGGACTAGCGGGACCAGATACGCAGTATTTT.

The chain joins TRBV5-4 to TRBJ2-1; 9 bases are a match to TRBD2. The germline V gene encodes CDR1 SGHNT and CDR2 YYREEE (reference sequence). CDR3 length equals 16 residues. V shed 4 bases, J shed 2 bases, and the junction held 7 bases outside the gene matches. CDR3 sequence reads: CASSAGLAGAYNEQFF. CDR3 DNA: TGTGCCAGCAGCGCCGGATTAGCGGGAGCCTACAATGAGCAGTTCTTC. Drawing the rest from reference TRBV5-4 and TRBJ2-1, the complete variable domain is ETGVTQSPTHLIKTRGQQVTLRCSSQSGHNTVSWYQQALGQGPQFIFQYYREEENGRGNFPPRFSGLQFPNYSSELNVNALELDDSALYLCASSAGLAGAYNEQFFGPGTRLTVL.

This clonotype was detected many times. The rearrangement links TRBV6-1 to TRBJ1-2, with 11 bases fitting TRBD1. Germline-derived CDR1 and CDR2 are MNHNS and SASEGT. With 5 bases clipped from V and 8 bases from J, the junction kept 7 bases outside the gene matches. This CDR3 spans 14 amino acids. The CDR3: CASSTTGTGGGYTF. CDR3 nucleotides: TGTGCCAGCAGTACCACCGGGACAGGGGGAGGCTACACCTTC.

This clonotype has a count of ten or more. The chain joins TRBV24-1 to TRBJ2-5, with a tentative D call TRBD1 (5 bases). Germline CDR1 and CDR2: KGHDR and SFDVKD. V was shortened by 9 bases and J by 1 base, with 23 bases between the two germline ends. The CDR3 sequence is 17 residues long. This CDR3 is CATEATSTDSIQETQYF. CDR3 sequence (DNA): TGTGCCACCGAAGCAACCTCAACAGACAGCATCCAAGAGACCCAGTACTTC.

The chain recombines TRBV2 with TRBJ1-5; D perhaps matches TRBD1 (6 bases). The V gene lost 2 bases and the J gene lost 3 bases, with 11 bases spanning the gap. Germline assignment: CDR1 SNHLY and CDR2 FYNNEI. CDR3 length equals 15 residues. The CDR3 reads CASSETGSYNQPQHF. CDR3 in DNA: TGTGCCAGCAGTGAAACAGGGTCCTACAATCAGCCCCAGCATTTT.

The J gene is TRBJ1-1, the V gene TRBV4-2; D not certain. CDR1 is LGHNA and CDR2 is YNFKEQ in the germline V gene. V was pared by 3 bases and J by 6 bases, with 8 bases between. The CDR3 is made up of 12 amino acids. The CDR3 here is CASSQGFAEAFF. In nucleotides, the CDR3 is TGTGCCAGCAGCCAGGGGTTCGCTGAAGCTTTCTTT.

This clonotype was recorded many times. In DNA form, the CDR3 reads TGTGCCAGCAGTTGGGACAGCTACTACGAGCAGTACTTC. It codes for CASSWDSYYEQYF. V gene TRBV6-5 combines with J gene TRBJ2-7; 7 bases map to TRBD1. In germline, CDR1 is MNHEY, CDR2 SVGAGI. The junction had 3 bases not matched to a gene; V was cut back by 4 bases and J by 3 bases. This CDR3 is 13 amino acids long.

There are many counts of this clonotype. The chain recombines TRBV11-3 with TRBJ2-5; 14 positions agree with TRBD2. The junction had 13 bases not matched to a gene; V was cut back by 4 bases and J by 9 bases. This CDR3 has 17 residues. Germline CDR1 SGHNT, CDR2 YENEEA. CDR3 region: CASSSGTSGGSMESQYF. The CDR3 nucleotides read TGTGCCAGCAGCTCCGGGACTAGCGGGGGAAGTATGGAGTCCCAGTACTTC. The full variable domain, with the rest looked up from reference TRBV11-3 and TRBJ2-5, is EAGVVQSPRYKIIEKKQPVAFWCNPISGHNTLYWYLQNLGQGPELLIRYENEEAVDDSQLPKDRFSAERLKGVDSTLKIQPAELGDSAVYLCASSSGTSGGSMESQYFGPGTRLLVL.

This clonotype was counted between two and nine times. The rearrangement joins TRBV20-1 to TRBJ2-2; either TRBD1 or TRBD2 may fit D (6 bases each). V lost 3 bases, J lost 1 base, and 12 bases lay in between. Germline CDR1 is DFQATT and CDR2 is SNEGSKA (reference sequence). CDR3 length: 15 residues. The CDR3 region has the DNA TGCAGTGCTAGCTACGGGGGCTGGAACACCGGGGAGCTGTTTTTT. It codes for CSASYGGWNTGELFF.

This clonotype was detected a few times. The genes are TRBV15 and TRBJ2-1, with 10 bases that match TRBD2. The germline V gene encodes CDR1 LNHNV and CDR2 YYDKDF (reference sequence). J gave up 4 bases and V 4 bases, and 4 bases lay outside the gene matches. The CDR3 has 15 amino acids. The CDR3 nucleotides are TGTGCCACCAGCATGGGACTAGCGACTTACAATGAGCAGTTCTTC. It encodes CATSMGLATYNEQFF.

This clonotype has only one observation. Since a much larger clone is just one base distant, this may be a read error. The rearrangement links TRBV10-3 to TRBJ1-5; D may be TRBD1 (5 bases). Trimming cost V 4 bases and J 2 bases, with 12 bases left between them. Per germline, CDR1 ENHRY and CDR2 SYGVKD. The length of the CDR3 is 15 residues. CDR3 in amino acids: CAISGSQTGNQPQHF. In DNA, the CDR3 is TGTGCCATCAGTGGGTCCCAGACAGGCAATCAGCCCCAGCATTTT.

This clonotype turned up a few times. The V gene is TRBV20-1, the J gene TRBJ2-4, with D unclear. Trimming cost V 0 bases and J 0 bases, with 9 bases left between them. The CDR3 is 15 amino acids. CDR1 is DFQATT, CDR2 SNEGSKA, per germline (reference sequence). This CDR3 is CSARDDAVAKNIQYF. DNA for the CDR3: TGCAGTGCTAGAGATGACGCGGTAGCCAAAAACATTCAGTACTTC.

Many counts were recorded for this clonotype. The gene calls are TRBV18 and TRBJ2-7; D ambiguous. The ends were cut back, 2 bases at V and 4 bases at J, with 12 bases in the middle. The germline CDR1 and CDR2 sequences are KGHSH and LQKENI. The CDR3 covers 14 residues. CDR3 residues: CASSPFETLYEQYF. The CDR3 DNA reads TGTGCCAGCTCACCATTTGAGACTTTGTACGAGCAGTACTTC.